This TCR beta chain appears in the sequencing data of a study of PD-L1 blockade in urothelial cancer. Study at large: In the patient group, about 85% of the roughly 30 were males with bladder-origin urothelial cancer.

This clone was seen just once. Repertoires were generated with immunoSEQ multiplex PCR, while TCRdb's copy carries only in-frame clones and drops some. This repertoire shows about 88,000 clones, roughly 90% found once; its top ten account for 8% to 10%. The CDR3 has 14 residues. Looked up from germline, CDR1 is GTSNPN and CDR2 is SVGIG (reference sequence). V lost 3 bases to trimming and J lost 4 bases; unmatched junction nucleotides: 5. The source of this sequence is a man aged 55 to 70 with urothelial cancer. The sequences come from PBMCs, collected around atezolizumab (anti-PD-L1) treatment. This chain joins TRBV30 and TRBJ2-2; 7 nucleotides line up with TRBD2. The CDR3 sequence is CAWSRAGLTGELFF. In nucleotides, the CDR3 is TGTGCCTGGAGCCGAGCGGGACTCACCGGGGAGCTGTTTTTT.